Sequencing of this TCR beta chain was carried out in a study of blood T cells in healthy people across ages. Notes on the study in general: Measured against age, TCR beta diversity per million T cells decreased in a roughly linear manner. Long-lived and aged donors differed, with more naive CD4+ cells and higher diversity in the long-lived. The authors considered diversity estimates from one million T cells to be underestimates.

As for this clonotype: What it binds is unknown.

This CDR3 has 15 residues. Germline assignment: CDR1 DFQATT and CDR2 SNEGSKA (reference sequence). Trimming removed 1 base from V and 0 bases from J, with 12 bases in between. Then a second PCR, running roughly 7 to 11 cycles, was carried out with a sample-barcoded 5' primer and a J-beta primer mix. TCRdb reprocessed the 5' RACE reads via MiXCR and lists one record per CDR3 protein. The repertoire holds some 1.8 million distinct CDR3 sequences, with more than 35% as singletons. The receptor comes from a human donor in good health. The chain uses TRBV20-1 and TRBJ1-1; possible D gene TRBD1, 6 bases. Material: blood. The CDR3 sequence: CSARVSRTVNTEAFF. The CDR3 nucleotides read TGCAGTGCTAGAGTGTCAAGGACAGTGAACACTGAAGCTTTCTTT.